This section outlines one TCR beta chain sequence together with its context. A much larger clonotype is one base distant, so this may be a read error. These data come from a study of T cells in Graves' hyperthyroidism and ophthalmopathy. TCR beta CDR3 regions were amplified from RNA transcripts. The TCR CDR3 was amplified in a first-round RT-PCR using the HTBI primer set. One entry per CDR3 protein, called by TCRdb with MiXCR from the multiplex PCR reads. The sample records roughly 740,000 distinct CDR3 sequences, about 17% being singletons. Fresh peripheral blood, about 10 ml of it, supplied the PBMCs. Germline V CDR1 and CDR2: DFQATT, SNEGSKA (reference sequence). The V gene end was trimmed by 1 base and the J gene end by 0 bases; junction bases not matched to a gene: 2. The CDR3 has 15 amino acids.

The specimen was blood. This TCR was recovered from a man in his late teens or twenties with Graves' hyperthyroidism. The chain links TRBV20-1 to TRBJ2-1, with TRBD2 matching 8 bases. The CDR3 bases are TGCAGTGCTAGAGGGGCGGGGGGCTCCTACAATGAGCAGTTCTTC. It yields the protein CSARGAGGSYNEQFF.